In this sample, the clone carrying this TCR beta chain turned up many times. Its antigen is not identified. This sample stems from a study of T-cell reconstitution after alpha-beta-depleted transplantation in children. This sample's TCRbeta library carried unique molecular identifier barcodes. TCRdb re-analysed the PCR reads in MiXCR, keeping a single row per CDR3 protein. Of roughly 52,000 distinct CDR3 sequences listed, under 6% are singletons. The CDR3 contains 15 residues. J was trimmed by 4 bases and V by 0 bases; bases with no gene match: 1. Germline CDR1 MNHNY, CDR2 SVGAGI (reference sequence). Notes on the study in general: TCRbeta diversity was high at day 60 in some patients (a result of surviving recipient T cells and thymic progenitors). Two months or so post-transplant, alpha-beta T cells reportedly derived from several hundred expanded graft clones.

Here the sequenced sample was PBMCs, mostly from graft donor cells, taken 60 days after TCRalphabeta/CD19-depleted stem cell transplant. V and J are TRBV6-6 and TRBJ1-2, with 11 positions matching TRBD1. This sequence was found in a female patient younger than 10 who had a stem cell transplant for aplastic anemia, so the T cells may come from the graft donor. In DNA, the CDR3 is TGTGCCAGCAGTTACTCCGGGACAGGGGGCTATGGCTACACCTTC. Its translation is CASSYSGTGGYGYTF.